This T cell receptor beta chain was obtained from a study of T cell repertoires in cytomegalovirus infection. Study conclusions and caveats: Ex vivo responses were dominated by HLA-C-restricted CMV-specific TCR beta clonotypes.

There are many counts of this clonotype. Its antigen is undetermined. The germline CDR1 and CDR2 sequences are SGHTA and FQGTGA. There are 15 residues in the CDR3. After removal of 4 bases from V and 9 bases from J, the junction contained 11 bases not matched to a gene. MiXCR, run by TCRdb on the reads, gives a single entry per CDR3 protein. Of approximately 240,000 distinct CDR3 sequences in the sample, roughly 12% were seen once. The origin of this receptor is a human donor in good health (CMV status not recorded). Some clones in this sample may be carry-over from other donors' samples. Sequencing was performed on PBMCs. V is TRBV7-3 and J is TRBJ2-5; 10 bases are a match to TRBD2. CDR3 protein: CASSSLAGANGAQYF. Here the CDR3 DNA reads TGTGCCAGCAGCTCCCTAGCGGGGGCAAATGGGGCCCAGTACTTC.